This T cell receptor (beta chain) was retrieved from a study of beta chain features in type 1 diabetes. Study outcomes and limitations: Patients with Type 1 diabetes showed moderately but significantly shorter TCRB CDR3s in all four CD4+ subsets. Any HLA effect on TCRB rearrangement was left unresolved by small sub-analyses.

Every bit of the isolated RNA underwent reverse transcription, so sequencing read expressed TCRB transcripts. The assay was immunoSEQ multiplex PCR, and TCRdb's table has in-frame clones only and misses some. Of around 170,000 clones in the sample, 7% to 9.5% were seen once. With respect to this clone: Its specificity is not known.

Germline CDR1 MNHEY, CDR2 SVGAGI. This CDR3 comprises 15 residues. V lost 2 bases and J 0 bases, leaving 11 bases between the germline ends. Staining for CD45RO/CCR7/CD25/CD127/CD95/CD27 allowed sorting of CD4+ naive, central memory, regulatory and stem cell-like memory cells. The chain combines TRBV6-5 with TRBJ2-7, with D perhaps matching TRBD1 (6 bases). This TCR derives from a woman aged 30 to 39 with type 1 diabetes. The specimen was central memory CD4+ T cells from blood. CDR3 nucleotides: TGTGCCAGCAGTTACGCCGGGGACAACTCCTACGAGCAGTACTTC. The encoded protein is CASSYAGDNSYEQYF.